Listed below are T cell receptor beta chains from one sample, sequenced in a study of blood T cell repertoires in COVID-19. Method: immunoSEQ multiplex PCR; TCRdb's copy keeps in-frame clones and lacks some. The sample shows 150,000 to 200,000 clones, 60% to 80% of them seen only once. Material for sequencing was peripheral blood. These receptor sequences come from a woman between 65 and 79 years old with acute or convalescent COVID-19. Both conserved end residues are part of each CDR3. Fields, in order: CDR3 DNA, CDR3 protein, J gene, V gene, D gene, clone size. D genes are given only for firm matches. Clone size is shown for a subset of rows, as once, few, many or a class of expanded clone.

TGTGCCAGTGGACAGGGGGCAAGAACCGGGGAGCTGTTTTTT,CASGQGARTGELFF,TRBJ2-2,TRBV19,TRBD1,many
TGTGCCAGCAGCTTGGCGATTAGTGTAACCTCCTACAATGAGCAGTTCTTC,CASSLAISVTSYNEQFF,TRBJ2-1,TRBV5-6,NA,NA
TGTGCCAGCAGCTTAAATGTAGCGGGAGCCCCCGAGCAGTACTTC,CASSLNVAGAPEQYF,TRBJ2-7,TRBV7-6,TRBD2,NA
TGTGCCAGCAGCTTAGGAGACTCATCTAGTGAGCAGTTCTTC,CASSLGDSSSEQFF,TRBJ2-1,TRBV7-9,NA,NA
TGTGCCAGCAGTGCGCGGCAGGGGACGGTAGAGCAGTACTTC,CASSARQGTVEQYF,TRBJ2-7,TRBV2,NA,few
TGCGCCAGCAGCTGGGGGACATCTAATTCACCCCTCCACTTT,CASSWGTSNSPLHF,TRBJ1-6,TRBV5-1,NA,once
TGTGCCAGCAAACGGGACAGGGATTTACTGGGGCAGTTCTTC,CASKRDRDLLGQFF,TRBJ2-1,TRBV11-1,TRBD1,NA
TGTGCCAGCAGCGCCGACTTGGGCACTGAAGCTTTCTTT,CASSADLGTEAFF,TRBJ1-1,TRBV9,NA,NA
TGTGCCAGCTCACGAGGGTTGAACACTGAAGCTTTCTTT,CASSRGLNTEAFF,TRBJ1-1,TRBV18,NA,NA
TGTGCCAGCAGCCAGGGACACGGGGAGCGGGAGGGCGGCAATGAGCAGTTCTTC,CASSQGHGEREGGNEQFF,TRBJ2-1,TRBV3-1/TRBV3-2,TRBD2,NA
TGCGCCAGCAGCTGGAACGGGGGAGTGGTAAATACGCAGTATTTT,CASSWNGGVVNTQYF,TRBJ2-3,TRBV5-1,NA,once
TGTGCCAGTAGTGCCTGGTTACAGGGCATCAATCAGCCCCAGCATTTT,CASSAWLQGINQPQHF,TRBJ1-5,TRBV19,NA,few
TGTGCCAGCAGGCTCCCAGGGGGCCAGGGGGGCTACACCTTC,CASRLPGGQGGYTF,TRBJ1-2,TRBV6-5,TRBD1,NA
TGCGCCAGCAAATCGGTACCGAACACTGAAGCTTTCTTT,CASKSVPNTEAFF,TRBJ1-1,TRBV5-1,NA,NA
TGTGCCAGCAGCCGGACGGAGGCCCAGCCCCAGCATTTT,CASSRTEAQPQHF,TRBJ1-5,TRBV5-6,NA,NA
TGTGCCAGCAGCCCTACCCTTAATTCACCCCTCCACTTT,CASSPTLNSPLHF,TRBJ1-6,TRBV5-5,NA,NA
TGTGCCAGCAGCTCCGGGACAGGGAATGAAAAACTGTTTTTT,CASSSGTGNEKLFF,TRBJ1-4,TRBV6-5,TRBD1,few
TGTGCCAGCAGTTACCCCGGGGACAAAGTCTACACCTTC,CASSYPGDKVYTF,TRBJ1-2,TRBV6-5,NA,NA
TGCGCCAGCAGCTTGGAACAGTGGGGGCCCGGGGAGCTGTTTTTT,CASSLEQWGPGELFF,TRBJ2-2,TRBV5-1,NA,NA
TGTGCCAGCAGTCGCGGACATTACAATGAGCAGTTCTTC,CASSRGHYNEQFF,TRBJ2-1,TRBV7-7,NA,NA
TGCGCCAGCAGCTCCACGGGACAGTTATCCGGGGAGCTGTTTTTT,CASSSTGQLSGELFF,TRBJ2-2,TRBV5-1,TRBD1,NA
TGTGCCAGTAGTATTGGAGGACTAGCGGGAGGGCAAGAGACCCAGTACTTC,CASSIGGLAGGQETQYF,TRBJ2-5,TRBV19,TRBD2,NA
TGTGCCATCAAAGCCGGGTTTGACACCGGGGAGCTGTTTTTT,CAIKAGFDTGELFF,TRBJ2-2,TRBV10-3,NA,NA
TGCGCCAGCAGCCAAGACCAGGCAGTCTCTGGGGCCAACGTCCTGACTTTC,CASSQDQAVSGANVLTF,TRBJ2-6,TRBV4-1,NA,many
TGCGCCAGCAGCCTCCAGACAGGGAACACCGGGGAGCTGTTTTTT,CASSLQTGNTGELFF,TRBJ2-2,TRBV5-1,NA,NA
TGCGCCAGCAGCCAAGATTCCCCGGGGGGCATGGGCACAGATACGCAGTATTTT,CASSQDSPGGMGTDTQYF,TRBJ2-3,TRBV4-1,NA,NA
TGTGCCAGCAGCTTAAACACAGGGGCTCCTTATGGCTACACCTTC,CASSLNTGAPYGYTF,TRBJ1-2,TRBV7-2,TRBD1,NA
TGTGCCAGCAGCTTGACCCAGGAAGAGCAGTACTTC,CASSLTQEEQYF,TRBJ2-7,TRBV7-9,NA,NA
TGTGCCACCGCCAAACAGGGGGATACGCAGTATTTT,CATAKQGDTQYF,TRBJ2-3,TRBV10-3,TRBD1,NA
TGTGCCAGCAGCTCGGGTCAAACGAGTGGAGAGCAGTACTTC,CASSSGQTSGEQYF,TRBJ2-7,TRBV5-4,NA,NA
TGTGCCAGCAGCCCGACTAGCGGGGCTTACAATGAGCAGTTCTTC,CASSPTSGAYNEQFF,TRBJ2-1,TRBV7-9,TRBD2,NA
TGTGCCAGCACTAACTCGGGTGAGCAGTTCTTC,CASTNSGEQFF,TRBJ2-1,TRBV18,NA,NA
TGTGCCAGCAGCGTAGGTCCAGGATTAAGCGAGGAGGGAATCACCGGGGAGCTGTTTTTT,CASSVGPGLSEEGITGELFF,TRBJ2-2,TRBV9,NA,NA
TGTGCCAGCAGCTATGTGCCCGGACAGGGGAATGAGCAGTTCTTC,CASSYVPGQGNEQFF,TRBJ2-1,TRBV6-5,TRBD1,NA
TGTGCCATCAGTGAGTCGAGCAGGGGGCACCAAGCTTTCTTT,CAISESSRGHQAFF,TRBJ1-1,TRBV10-3,TRBD1,few
TGCAGTGCAAGTTCCGGGACTAGCGGGAGCGATGAGCAGTTCTTC,CSASSGTSGSDEQFF,TRBJ2-1,TRBV20-1,TRBD2,NA
TGTGCCAGCAGCAGAGAAGGCGGGACGAACACCGGGGAGCTGTTTTTT,CASSREGGTNTGELFF,TRBJ2-2,TRBV5-4,NA,NA
TGTGCCAGCTCACCCGGAGCGGGAGGGGGAGCAGATACGCAGTATTTT,CASSPGAGGGADTQYF,TRBJ2-3,TRBV18,TRBD2,NA
TGTGCCAGCAGCCCCCAGGGGGCGGCTAATGAAAAACTGTTTTTT,CASSPQGAANEKLFF,TRBJ1-4,TRBV7-2,TRBD1,few
TGCGCCAGCAGTTTGACTAGCACAGATACGCAGTATTTT,CASSLTSTDTQYF,TRBJ2-3,TRBV5-1,NA,NA
TGTGCCAGCACCCAAAGTCTCGGGAACACTGAAGCTTTCTTT,CASTQSLGNTEAFF,TRBJ1-1,TRBV6-5,NA,NA
TGCGCCAGCAGCTTGGCTGGGAGCGGGAGGGCCAATGAGCAGTTCTTC,CASSLAGSGRANEQFF,TRBJ2-1,TRBV5-1,TRBD2,NA
TGCGCCAGCAGCTTAACAGGGGGAGACCAAGAGACCCAGTACTTC,CASSLTGGDQETQYF,TRBJ2-5,TRBV5-1,TRBD1,NA
TGTGCCAGCAGCAACCTCGGGACAGGGGAGAATTCACCCCTCCACTTT,CASSNLGTGENSPLHF,TRBJ1-6,TRBV3-1/TRBV3-2,TRBD1,NA
TGTGCCAGCAGCCAAGATTTCGGGACAGGCTTCTCGGGCACAGATACGCAGTATTTT,CASSQDFGTGFSGTDTQYF,TRBJ2-3,TRBV3-1/TRBV3-2,TRBD1,NA
TGCAGCGTTGAAGATCGGTCCTACGAGCAGTACTTC,CSVEDRSYEQYF,TRBJ2-7,TRBV29-1,NA,NA
TGTGCCAGTAGGCTAGCGGGAGTGGACACCGGGGAGCTGTTTTTT,CASRLAGVDTGELFF,TRBJ2-2,TRBV19,TRBD2,once
TGCAGTGCCATAAGCGGCGAGACCCAGTACTTC,CSAISGETQYF,TRBJ2-5,TRBV20-1,NA,NA
TGTGCCAGTAGTGGAACAGGGCTAGAAGGTGAAAAACTGTTTTTT,CASSGTGLEGEKLFF,TRBJ1-4,TRBV19,NA,few
TGCAGCGTTGAGGTAGAGGGCCTACCCCAATACGAGCAGTACTTC,CSVEVEGLPQYEQYF,TRBJ2-7,TRBV29-1,NA,NA
TGTGCCTGGAGTTCACGGGACATGAACACCGGGGAGCTGTTTTTT,CAWSSRDMNTGELFF,TRBJ2-2,TRBV30,NA,NA
TGTGCCAGCAGTGAAGCGAGGTGGGAGACCCAGTACTTC,CASSEARWETQYF,TRBJ2-5,TRBV6-1,NA,NA
TGCGCCAGCAGCTTGGCGGGGATTAACACTGAAGCTTTCTTT,CASSLAGINTEAFF,TRBJ1-1,TRBV5-1,NA,once
TGTGCCAGCAGCCAATTCACCGGGATCACCGGGGAGCTGTTTTTT,CASSQFTGITGELFF,TRBJ2-2,TRBV14,NA,NA